Following are 4 T cell receptor beta chains from one sample sequenced in a study of tumor-infiltrating lymphocytes in primary liver carcinoma. Each 20-30 mg portion of unsorted bulk tissue served as the source for co-extraction of RNA and DNA. Researchers generated TCR beta cDNA from about 500 ng of total RNA, relying on a constant-region primer. ARM-PCR, slightly modified, supplied the TCR beta libraries through three nested multiplex PCR rounds. Both of the initial two PCR rounds ran for nine to ten cycles and employed TRBV1-TRBV30 forward primers alongside a C-beta reverse primer. TCRdb re-derived calls from the multiplex PCR reads in MiXCR, one entry per CDR3 protein. The data show around 100,000 distinct CDR3 sequences, approximately 70% seen once. The sample was liver tumor tissue from sampling region 2. The subset here: tumor region T2, inferior pole. The receptors shown here come from a woman between 55 and 75 years old with primary liver carcinoma and hepatitis B virus infection.

Note on this clonotype: It is likely a read error, because the conserved phenylalanine at the end of the CDR3 is missing. The chain employs TRBV6-1 and TRBJ1-5; D unresolved. The germline CDR1 and CDR2 sequences are MNHNS and SASEGT. V lost 5 bases and J 7 bases, leaving 12 bases between the germline ends. The CDR3 has 13 residues. This CDR3 reads CASSLRVRQPQHS. The CDR3 DNA reads TGTGCCAGCAGTCTTAGAGTACGCCAGCCCCAGCATTCT.

By share of the sample, this clonotype is medium-sized. The chain couples TRBV11-2 to TRBJ2-5; tentatively, D is TRBD1 (5 bases). The CDR3 has 15 amino acids. Germline lookup yields CDR1 SGHAT and CDR2 FQNNGV. The V end was cut by 2 bases, the J end by 2 bases, with 12 bases between. This chain's CDR3 is CASSLIMGPQETQYF. CDR3 coding DNA: TGTGCCAGCAGCTTAATTATGGGGCCTCAAGAGACCCAGTACTTC.

This clonotype was seen just once. The chain couples TRBV5-1 to TRBJ2-7; D is undetermined. Germline V gives CDR1 SGHRS, CDR2 YFSETQ. Trimming pared 7 bases from V and 3 bases from J, leaving 17 bases between. This CDR3 is 14 amino acids long. CDR3 bases: TGCGCCAGCGGCTCTGAGTCCTACCGCTACGAGCAGTACTTC. Amino acid sequence: CASGSESYRYEQYF.

Comments on this clonotype: At one boundary the junction diverges from the germline segment, which might be a read error. V usage is TRBV7-8 and J usage is TRBJ2-7; possible D gene TRBD1, 5 bases. The CDR3 has 13 amino acids. Germline V gene sequence: CDR1 SGHVS, CDR2 FQNEAQ. The CDR3 reads CASSFAGPYKQYF. The CDR3 DNA is TGTGCCAGCAGCTTTGCAGGGCCCTACAAGCAATACTTC.